This T cell receptor beta chain was sequenced during a study of PD-L1 blockade in urothelial cancer. Sequencing used immunoSEQ multiplex PCR; TCRdb keeps in-frame clones, though not all of them. The table records tens of thousands of clones, less than 90% of them present only once. V gave up 5 bases and J gave up 7 bases; unmatched junction bases: 7. CDR3 length: 14 residues. The germline V gene encodes CDR1 SGHTA and CDR2 FQGNSA. The sample consisted of PBMCs, taken around atezolizumab (anti-PD-L1) treatment. The origin of this receptor is a man between 60 and 75 years old with urothelial cancer. The V gene is TRBV7-2, the J gene TRBJ1-5, with 8 nucleotides matching TRBD1. CDR3 sequence (DNA): TGTGCCAGCAGCCATACAGGGGGAGAGCAGCCCCAGCATTTT. This translates into CASSHTGGEQPQHF.